The T cell receptor (beta chain) described here comes from a study of T cell responses to AZD1222 COVID-19 vaccine. Study-level results: Spike as a whole was targeted by vaccine-associated CD4 TCRs, dominant at 160-218 and 743-854.

Clones were read by immunoSEQ multiplex PCR, and TCRdb kept only the in-frame ones, dropping some. The sample carries 95,000 to 150,000 clones, about 90% recorded once. A note on this clone: Antigen unknown.

The length of the CDR3 is 13 residues. CDR1 is SNHLY, CDR2 FYNNEI, per germline. V was trimmed by 3 bases and J by 10 bases, leaving 13 bases between them. This TCR was sampled from an adult in good health. Specimen: peripheral blood, collected on day 0 of AZD1222 vaccination. This chain connects TRBV2 to TRBJ1-3, with D maybe TRBD1 (5 bases). CDR3 bases: TGTGCCAGCAGTGAGTCGCCGCAGGGTACCATATATTTT. This gives the protein CASSESPQGTIYF. Full variable domain (missing parts from reference TRBV2 and TRBJ1-3): EPEVTQTPSHQVTQMGQEVILRCVPISNHLYFYWYRQILGQKVEFLVSFYNNEISEKSEIFDDQFSVERPDGSNFTLKIRSTKLEDSAMYFCASSESPQGTIYFGEGSWLTVV.